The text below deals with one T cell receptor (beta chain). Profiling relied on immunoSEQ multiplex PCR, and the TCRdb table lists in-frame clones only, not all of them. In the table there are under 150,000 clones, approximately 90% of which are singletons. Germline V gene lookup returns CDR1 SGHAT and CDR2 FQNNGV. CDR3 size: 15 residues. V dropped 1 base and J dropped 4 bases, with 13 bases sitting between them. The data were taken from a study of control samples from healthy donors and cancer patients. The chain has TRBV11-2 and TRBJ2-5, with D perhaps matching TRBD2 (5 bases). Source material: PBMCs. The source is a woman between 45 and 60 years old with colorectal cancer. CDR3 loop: CASSLGATEGETQYF. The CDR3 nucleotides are TGTGCCAGCAGCTTAGGAGCAACCGAGGGAGAGACCCAGTACTTC.